The entry below describes one TCR beta chain. This clone's antigen is unknown. No much larger clone exists at a distance of one base, and base qualities are not known. Germline trimming: 3 bases from V, 1 base from J; junction bases outside gene matches: 4. The CDR3 goes from the cysteine to the phenylalanine over 15 residues. The CDR3 DNA has 45 bases and is translated from base 1. Via the germline V gene (reference sequence), CDR1 is DFQATT and CDR2 SNEGSKA. The protocol used for the library was 5' RACE. TCRdb shows the sequencer as Illumina HiSeq 2500. The second PCR ran for roughly 7 to 12 cycles and used a J-beta primer mix along with a sample-barcoded 5' primer. A unique molecular identifier was introduced onto each TCR beta cDNA molecule by a template-switch 5' adaptor carrying 12 random nucleotides. At least 2.5 million CDR3-containing paired-end reads were obtained from each sample. First-strand cDNA was synthesized from all RNA with the Mint cDNA synthesis kit, primed by a TRBC-specific oligonucleotide. Following uracil-DNA glycosylase treatment, a first 18-cycle PCR with universal primers M1SS and BC2_uni_R was performed on all cDNA. The source study handled its data this way. For normalization, 1 million high-quality reads, each with a distinct molecular identifier, were randomly selected from each sample. Instead of being binned into consensus sequences, reads that shared molecular identifiers were thrown out. MiTCR, set to a Q25 quality threshold and the strictest error-elimination algorithm, was used for CDR3 identification, clonotype clustering and error correction. A nonparametric unseen species model using Euler transformation provided a lower-bound estimate of total TCR beta diversity. TCRdb reran the public reads through fastp at Q25 and MiXCR, keeping productive beta chains. A single entry per CDR3 protein holds the most common genes and DNA from its merged rows. Clone size and V and J calls follow TCRdb, not the original study. This sample holds 1.2 million to 1.5 million distinct CDR3 sequences; approximately 42% were observed only once. 7.9% of the sample belongs to the ten largest clones.

Donors were approximately 42 systemically healthy Caucasian individuals from Russia aged about 6 to 100 years. Around 9.9 milliliters of peripheral blood were collected from each donor into EDTA-treated Vacutainer tubes. PBMCs were isolated by Ficoll-Paque density-gradient centrifugation, with at least 6 million obtained per sample. Total RNA was extracted from PBMCs with Trizol reagent, with at least 6 micrograms obtained per sample. For every donor, flow cytometry on a PBMC aliquot measured the percentage of naive CD45RAhigh/CD27high T cells. The sample belongs to a study of blood T cells in healthy people across ages (dated by TCRdb to about 2015). Regarding the study in general: Template switching captured roughly one uniquely barcoded TCR beta cDNA molecule per two T cells in model experiments. Using deep sequencing normalized with unique cDNA molecular identifiers, the study measured how TCR beta repertoire diversity changes with age. Four age groups were formed from the donors: young (average approximately 15 years), middle-aged (approximately 40), aged (under 70) and long-lived (around 80). Donors of different ages were randomly distributed across sequencing lanes to avoid experimental bias. Two additional independent replicas of 1 million unique cDNA reads from the same blood draw were analyzed for two donors (one aged 18 to 30 and one aged 80 or older). Beyond this particular receptor, the publication reports: The CMV infection status of donors was not known, potentially confounding age-related changes in expanded clonotypes. Observed TCR beta diversity per million T cells fell roughly linearly with age, and a significant reduction was already apparent by age roughly 40. Estimates of total diversity from one million sequenced T cells were regarded as lower bounds and underestimates. Compared with the aged group, more naive CD4+ T cells, fewer expanded clones and increased TCR diversity were shown by the long-lived group, suggesting age selection. There was a strong correlation between observed TCR beta diversity and the percentage of naive T cells measured by flow cytometry. Because profiling used bulk unsorted PBMCs, naive and antigen-experienced compartments could not be compared conclusively.

The sequence came from a woman aged 18-29 years in good health. The specimen sequenced was blood. The sequence is built from TRBV20-1 and TRBJ2-2; TRBD1 matches 8 bases in the middle. CDR3 loop: CSARSGTGNTGELFF. The DNA is as follows: TGCAGTGCTAGGAGTGGGACAGGGAACACCGGGGAGCTGTTTTTT.